This is a list of T cell receptor beta chains from one sample in a study of blood T cell repertoires in COVID-19. Only in-frame clones appear in the TCRdb table, and some are missing; sequencing was by immunoSEQ multiplex PCR. The data show 70,000 to 100,000 clones, around 90% seen once. The specimen was peripheral blood. The receptor set was obtained from a woman between 65 and 79 years old with acute or convalescent COVID-19. The CDR3 runs from the conserved cysteine through the conserved F or W. A D gene is named only where the DNA matches it firmly. Clone size is stated in some rows and not others, as once, few, many or a class when expanded.

clone_size d_call j_call v_call cdr3_aa cdr3_nt
NA NA TRBJ1-1 TRBV5-6 CASSLGDMRNTEAFF TGTGCCAGCAGCTTGGGAGATATGAGGAACACTGAAGCTTTCTTT
NA NA TRBJ1-5 TRBV24-1 CATSEPGNGGQPQHF TGTGCCACCAGTGAACCGGGGAATGGTGGTCAGCCCCAGCATTTT
NA TRBD2 TRBJ2-7 TRBV15 CATSRSGGSYEQYF TGTGCCACCAGTAGAAGCGGGGGCTCCTACGAGCAGTACTTC
once TRBD2 TRBJ2-1 TRBV9 CASSVAGLEANEQFF TGTGCCAGCAGCGTAGCGGGACTAGAAGCCAATGAGCAGTTCTTC
once NA TRBJ1-2 TRBV2 CASSDGQVAYGYTF TGTGCCAGCAGTGACGGCCAGGTTGCCTATGGCTACACCTTC
NA NA TRBJ1-1 TRBV7-3 CASSLIPIQGNTEAFF TGTGCCAGCAGCTTAATCCCGATACAGGGGAACACTGAAGCTTTCTTT
many NA TRBJ2-7 TRBV6-5 CASSLTPSSSDEQYF TGTGCCAGCAGTTTGACTCCTTCGTCCTCCGACGAGCAGTACTTC
NA NA TRBJ1-6 TRBV7-9 CASSLQGGSPLHF TGTGCCAGCAGCTTACAGGGAGGTTCACCCCTCCACTTT
NA NA TRBJ2-1 TRBV18 CASSPAKGVGEQFF TGTGCCAGCTCACCGGCAAAGGGGGTAGGTGAGCAGTTCTTC
NA NA TRBJ2-1 TRBV5-1 CASSLVSGGSYNEQFF TGCGCCAGCAGCTTGGTGAGCGGAGGCTCCTACAATGAGCAGTTCTTC
NA NA TRBJ1-6 TRBV6-1 CASSDNRGYNSPLHF TGTGCCAGCAGTGACAATAGGGGCTATAATTCACCCCTCCACTTT
NA TRBD2 TRBJ2-5 TRBV27 CASSPWMRAGEETQYF TGTGCCAGCAGTCCCTGGATGCGGGCGGGGGAAGAGACCCAGTACTTC
once NA TRBJ1-2 TRBV5-8 CASSTRGEPSYGYTF TGTGCCAGCAGTACCAGGGGCGAACCAAGCTATGGCTACACCTTC
NA TRBD1 TRBJ2-2 TRBV10-2 CASSLQGPGELFF TGCGCCAGCAGCTTACAGGGGCCCGGGGAGCTGTTTTTT
NA TRBD2 TRBJ2-1 TRBV29-1 CSVEVLAGGNEQFF TGCAGCGTTGAAGTATTAGCGGGAGGAAATGAGCAGTTCTTC
NA NA TRBJ1-1 TRBV9 CASSVTDTTTAEAFF TGTGCCAGCAGCGTAACAGATACCACAACAGCTGAAGCTTTCTTT
NA NA TRBJ1-2 TRBV19 CASSNDPNRVGGYTF TGTGCCAGTAGTAATGACCCCAACAGGGTTGGTGGCTACACCTTC
NA TRBD1 TRBJ1-2 TRBV7-9 CASSRGQGAVDVYGYTF TGTGCCAGCAGCCGAGGACAGGGGGCGGTGGACGTCTATGGCTACACCTTC
NA NA TRBJ1-2 TRBV5-1 CASSLAGKGTPNYGYTF TGCGCCAGCAGCTTGGCCGGGAAGGGGACACCCAACTATGGCTACACCTTC
NA NA TRBJ2-2 TRBV7-7 CASSLGGLNTGELFF TGTGCCAGCAGCTTAGGCGGGCTGAACACCGGGGAGCTGTTTTTT
NA NA TRBJ2-3 TRBV11-2 CASSLEVFYAGRTDTQYF TGTGCCAGCAGCTTAGAGGTTTTCTACGCGGGACGCACAGATACGCAGTATTTT
NA TRBD2 TRBJ2-7 TRBV7-2 CASSTRGSISYEQYF TGTGCCAGCAGCACACGCGGGAGTATATCCTACGAGCAGTACTTC